These 9 T cell receptor beta chains originate from one sample sequenced in a study of OX40 agonist ivuxolimab in advanced cancers. Sequencing used immunoSEQ multiplex PCR; TCRdb keeps in-frame clones, though not all of them. The top ten clones hold about 0.41% of a sample with 50,000 to 75,000 clones, around 87% of them seen once. The starting material was CD4+ or CD8+ T cells sorted from blood, obtained in a trial of the OX40 agonist ivuxolimab. All receptors come from an adult with an advanced solid tumor such as melanoma, head and neck, liver or kidney cancer.

The chain couples TRBV29-1 to TRBJ1-3, with 10 bases aligning to TRBD1. With V trimmed by 6 bases and J by 6 bases, 5 bases remained unmatched. The CDR3 sequence is 13 residues long. Germline assignment: CDR1 SQVTM and CDR2 ANQGSEA. The CDR3 DNA sequence: TGCAGCGTCGGGGGACAGGGGCTAAACACCATATATTTT. It translates to CSVGGQGLNTIYF.

The chain links TRBV9 to TRBJ1-6; D is perhaps TRBD1 (5 bases). The V end lost 4 bases, the J end lost 8 bases, and 16 bases lay between the germline ends. The length of the CDR3 is 15 residues. From germline, CDR1 is SGDLS and CDR2 YYNGEE. DNA for the CDR3: TGTGCCAGCAGCTACTCGAGGGGTTTGGATTCACCCCTCCACTTT. Translating gives CASSYSRGLDSPLHF. Looking up the rest from reference TRBV9 and TRBJ1-6 gives the full variable domain: DSGVTQTPKHLITATGQRVTLRCSPRSGDLSVYWYQQSLDQGLQFLIQYYNGEERAKGNILERFSAQQFPDLHSELNLSSLELGDSALYFCASSYSRGLDSPLHFGNGTRLTVT.

The rearrangement uses TRBV5-1 and TRBJ2-2; 10 bases are a match to TRBD1. Germline V gene data show CDR1 as SGHRS and CDR2 as YFSETQ. CDR3 length equals 15 residues. The V and J ends lost 2 bases and 7 bases, in that order; junction bases with no gene match: 5. In DNA, the CDR3 is TGCGCCAGCAGCTTCGGGACAGGGGCCGTCGGGGAGCTGTTTTTT. Translation gives CASSFGTGAVGELFF.

This clone occurred once. A read error may account for a junction end that differs from germline. The chain recombines TRBV4-2 with TRBJ1-6, with 9 bases lining up with TRBD1. This CDR3 has 15 amino acids. Germline CDR1 and CDR2: LGHNA and YNFKEQ. CDR3 protein: CASSKEGTGNSPLHF. The CDR3 DNA is TGTGCCAGCAGCAAAGAAGGGACAGGGAATTCACCCCTCCACTTT.

The rearrangement links TRBV28 to TRBJ1-2, with 10 bases fitting TRBD1. The CDR3 consists of 15 residues. The germline V gene encodes CDR1 MDHEN and CDR2 SYDVKM. The trim removed 5 bases at V and 6 bases at J, leaving 9 bases unmatched. The CDR3 bases are TGTGCCAGCAGTACCCTCCCGGGACAGGGGAATGGCTACACCTTC. This encodes CASSTLPGQGNGYTF.

This chain links TRBV4-3 with TRBJ1-4; no clear D gene. The CDR3 totals 13 residues. CDR1 and CDR2 from the germline V gene are LGHNA and YSLEER. The V gene lost 0 bases and the J gene lost 8 bases, with 7 bases spanning the gap. DNA for the CDR3: TGCGCCAGCAGCCAAGATCCGGGGGAAAAACTGTTTTTT. Its translation: CASSQDPGEKLFF.

J is TRBJ1-2 and V is TRBV6-5; tentatively, D is TRBD1 (5 bases). This CDR3 is 15 amino acids long. Trimming stripped 0 bases from V and 5 bases from J, with 13 bases between. Germline CDR1 reads MNHEY; CDR2 reads SVGAGI. CDR3 region: CASSYSGTVGYGYTF. The CDR3 bases are TGTGCCAGCAGTTACTCCGGGACGGTGGGTTATGGCTACACCTTC.

The chain links TRBV6-1 to TRBJ2-5, with D possibly matching TRBD2 (5 bases). This CDR3 spans 14 amino acids. Germline assignment: CDR1 MNHNS and CDR2 SASEGT. V was cut by 4 bases and J by 4 bases, with 13 bases left in between. The CDR3 bases are TGTGCCAGCAGTGTCAGGCTAGCTGGAGAGACCCAGTACTTC. Translating gives CASSVRLAGETQYF.

CDR3 sequence: CASSGGTEAFF. CDR3 DNA sequence: TGTGCCAGCTCGGGGGGGACTGAAGCTTTCTTT. The V gene is TRBV6-5, the J gene TRBJ1-1; weak D call: TRBD1 (5 bases). Trimming pared 8 bases from V and 5 bases from J, leaving 9 bases between. The CDR3 is 11 residues long. Germline CDR1 MNHEY, CDR2 SVGAGI.